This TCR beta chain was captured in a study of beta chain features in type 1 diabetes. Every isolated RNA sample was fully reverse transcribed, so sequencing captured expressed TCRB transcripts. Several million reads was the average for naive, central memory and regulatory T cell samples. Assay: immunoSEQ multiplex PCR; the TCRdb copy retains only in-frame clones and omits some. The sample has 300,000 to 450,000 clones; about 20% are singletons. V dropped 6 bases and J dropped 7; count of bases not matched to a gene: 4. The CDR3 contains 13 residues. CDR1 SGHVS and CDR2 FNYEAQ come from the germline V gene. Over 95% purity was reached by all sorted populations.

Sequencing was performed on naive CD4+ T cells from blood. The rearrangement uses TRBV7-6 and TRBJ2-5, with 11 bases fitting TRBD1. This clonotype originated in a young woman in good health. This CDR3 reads CASRAGTGGTQYF. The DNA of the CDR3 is TGTGCCAGCAGAGCCGGGACAGGGGGGACCCAGTACTTC. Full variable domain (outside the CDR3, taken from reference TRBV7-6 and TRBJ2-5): GAGVSQSPRYKVTKRGQDVALRCDPISGHVSLYWYRQALGQGPEFLTYFNYEAQQDKSGLPNDRFSAERPEGSISTLTIQRTEQRDSAMYRCASRAGTGGTQYFGPGTRLLVL.